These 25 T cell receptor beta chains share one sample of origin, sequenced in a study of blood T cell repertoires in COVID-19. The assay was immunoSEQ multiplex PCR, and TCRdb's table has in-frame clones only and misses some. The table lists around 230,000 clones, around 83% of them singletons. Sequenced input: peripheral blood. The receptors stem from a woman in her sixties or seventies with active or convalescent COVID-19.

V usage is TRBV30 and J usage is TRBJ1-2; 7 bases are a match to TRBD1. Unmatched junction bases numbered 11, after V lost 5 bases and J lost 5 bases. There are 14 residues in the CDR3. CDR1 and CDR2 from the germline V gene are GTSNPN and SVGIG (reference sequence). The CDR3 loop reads CAWGAGTASYGYTF. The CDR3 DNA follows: TGTGCCTGGGGGGCCGGGACAGCTTCTTATGGCTACACCTTC.

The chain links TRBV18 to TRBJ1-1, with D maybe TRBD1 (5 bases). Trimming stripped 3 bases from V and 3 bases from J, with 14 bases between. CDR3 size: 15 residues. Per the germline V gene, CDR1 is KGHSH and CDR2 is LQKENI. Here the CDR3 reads CASSPISGGDTEAFF. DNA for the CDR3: TGTGCCAGCTCACCTATCTCGGGGGGGGACACTGAAGCTTTCTTT.

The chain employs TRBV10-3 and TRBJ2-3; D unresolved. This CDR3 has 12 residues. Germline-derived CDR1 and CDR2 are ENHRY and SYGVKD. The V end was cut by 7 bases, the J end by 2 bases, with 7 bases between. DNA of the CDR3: TGTGCCATCAACGACAACACAGATACGCAGTATTTT. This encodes CAINDNTDTQYF.

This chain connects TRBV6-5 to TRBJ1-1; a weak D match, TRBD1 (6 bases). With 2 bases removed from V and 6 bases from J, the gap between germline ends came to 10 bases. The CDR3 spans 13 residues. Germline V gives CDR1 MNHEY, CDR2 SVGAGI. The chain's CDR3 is CASSYPKGAEAFF. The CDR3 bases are TGTGCCAGCAGTTACCCAAAGGGGGCTGAAGCTTTCTTT.

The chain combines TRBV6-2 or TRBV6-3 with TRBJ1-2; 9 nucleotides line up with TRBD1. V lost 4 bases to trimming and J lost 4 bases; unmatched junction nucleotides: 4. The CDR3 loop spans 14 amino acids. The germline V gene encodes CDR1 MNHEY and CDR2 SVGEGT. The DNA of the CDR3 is TGTGCCAGCAGTTGGGACAGGGTCGCCTATGGCTACACCTTC. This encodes CASSWDRVAYGYTF.

The CDR3 reads CASSITGTADEQYF. DNA for the CDR3: TGTGCCAGCAGCATCACCGGGACTGCCGACGAGCAGTACTTC. The V call is TRBV9, the J call TRBJ2-7; a weak D match, TRBD2 (6 bases). This CDR3 is 14 amino acids long. With 4 bases removed from V and 5 bases from J, the gap between germline ends came to 16 bases. Germline V gene lookup returns CDR1 SGDLS and CDR2 YYNGEE.

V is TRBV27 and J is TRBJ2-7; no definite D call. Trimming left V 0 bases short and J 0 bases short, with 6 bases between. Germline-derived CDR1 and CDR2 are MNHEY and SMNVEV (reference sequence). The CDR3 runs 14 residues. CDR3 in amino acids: CASSLSPSSYEQYF. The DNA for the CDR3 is TGTGCCAGCAGTTTATCGCCTAGCTCCTACGAGCAGTACTTC.

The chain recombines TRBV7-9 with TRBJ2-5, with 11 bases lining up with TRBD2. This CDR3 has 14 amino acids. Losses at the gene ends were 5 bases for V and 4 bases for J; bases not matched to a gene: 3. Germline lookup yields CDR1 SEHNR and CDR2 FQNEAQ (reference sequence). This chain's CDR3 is CASSDTSGGETQYF. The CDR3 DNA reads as TGTGCCAGCAGCGATACTAGCGGGGGAGAGACCCAGTACTTC.

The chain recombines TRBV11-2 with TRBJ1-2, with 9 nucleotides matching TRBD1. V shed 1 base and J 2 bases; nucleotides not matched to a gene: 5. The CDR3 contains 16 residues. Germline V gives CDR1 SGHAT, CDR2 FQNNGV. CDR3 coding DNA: TGTGCCAGCAGCTTAGGGGGGACAGGGTTGAACTATGGCTACACCTTC. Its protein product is CASSLGGTGLNYGYTF.

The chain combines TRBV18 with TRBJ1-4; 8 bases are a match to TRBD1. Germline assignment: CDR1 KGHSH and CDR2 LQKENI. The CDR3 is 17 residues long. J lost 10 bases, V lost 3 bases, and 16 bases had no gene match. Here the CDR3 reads CASSPQGAREFGGKLFF. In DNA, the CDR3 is TGTGCCAGCTCACCTCAGGGGGCGAGGGAGTTTGGTGGAAAACTGTTTTTT.

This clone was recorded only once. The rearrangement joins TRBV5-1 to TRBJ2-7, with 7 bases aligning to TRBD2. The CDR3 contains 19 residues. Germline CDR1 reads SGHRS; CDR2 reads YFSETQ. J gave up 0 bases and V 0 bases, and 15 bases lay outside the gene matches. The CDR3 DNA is TGCGCCAGCAGCTTGGCCCCGGGAGGAGGAGGAACTAGCTCCTACGAGCAGTACTTC. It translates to CASSLAPGGGGTSSYEQYF.

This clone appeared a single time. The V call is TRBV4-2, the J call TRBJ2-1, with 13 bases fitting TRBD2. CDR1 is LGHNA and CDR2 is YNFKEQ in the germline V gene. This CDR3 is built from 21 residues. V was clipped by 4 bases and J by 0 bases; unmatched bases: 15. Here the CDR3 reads CASSPRRRLAGGLSSYNEQFF. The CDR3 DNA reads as TGTGCCAGCAGCCCCCGGCGACGACTAGCGGGGGGCCTTAGCTCCTACAATGAGCAGTTCTTC.

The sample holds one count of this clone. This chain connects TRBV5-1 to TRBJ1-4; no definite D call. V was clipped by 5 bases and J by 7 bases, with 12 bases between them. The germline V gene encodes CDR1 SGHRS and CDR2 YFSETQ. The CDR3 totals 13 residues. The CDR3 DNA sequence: TGCGCCAGCAGACCGGTCCCCATTGAAAAACTGTTTTTT. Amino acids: CASRPVPIEKLFF.

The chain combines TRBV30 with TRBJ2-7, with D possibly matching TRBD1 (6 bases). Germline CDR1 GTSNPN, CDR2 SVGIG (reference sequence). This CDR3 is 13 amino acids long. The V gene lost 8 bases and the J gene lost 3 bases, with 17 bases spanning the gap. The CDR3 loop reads CAGGRGRGYEQYF. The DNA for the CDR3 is TGTGCCGGAGGTCGTGGCAGGGGCTACGAGCAGTACTTC.

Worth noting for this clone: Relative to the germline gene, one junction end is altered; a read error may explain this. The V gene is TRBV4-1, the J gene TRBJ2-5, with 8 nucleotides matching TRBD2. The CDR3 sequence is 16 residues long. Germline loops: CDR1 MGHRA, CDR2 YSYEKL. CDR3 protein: CATSQLPGGPGETQYF. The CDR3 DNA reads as TGCGCCACCAGCCAACTCCCGGGGGGGCCCGGGGAGACCCAGTACTTC.

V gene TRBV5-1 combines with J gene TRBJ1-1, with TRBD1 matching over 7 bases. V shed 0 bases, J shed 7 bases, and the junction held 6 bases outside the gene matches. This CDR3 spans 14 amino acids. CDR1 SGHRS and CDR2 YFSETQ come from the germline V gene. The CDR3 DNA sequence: TGCGCCAGCAGCTTGGTCCCCGGGACAGATGAAGCTTTCTTT. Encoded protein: CASSLVPGTDEAFF.

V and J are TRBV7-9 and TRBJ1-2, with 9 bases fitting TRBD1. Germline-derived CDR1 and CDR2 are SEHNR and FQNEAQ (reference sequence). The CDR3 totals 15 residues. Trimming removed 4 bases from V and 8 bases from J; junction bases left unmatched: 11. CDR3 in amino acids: CASSSSRDRDRGYTF. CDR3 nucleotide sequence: TGTGCCAGCAGCTCGTCCCGGGACAGGGATCGCGGCTACACCTTC.

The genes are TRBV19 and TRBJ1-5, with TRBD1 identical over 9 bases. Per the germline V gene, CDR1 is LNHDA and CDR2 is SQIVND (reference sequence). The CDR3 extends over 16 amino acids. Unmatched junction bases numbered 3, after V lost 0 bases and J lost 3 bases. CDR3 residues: CASSIDGTGNNQPQHF. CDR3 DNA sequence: TGTGCCAGTAGTATAGATGGGACAGGGAACAATCAGCCCCAGCATTTT.

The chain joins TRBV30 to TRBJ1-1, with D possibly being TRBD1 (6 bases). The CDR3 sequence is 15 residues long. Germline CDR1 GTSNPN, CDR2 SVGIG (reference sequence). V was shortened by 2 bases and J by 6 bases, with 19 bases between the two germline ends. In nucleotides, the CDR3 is TGTGCCTGGAGTCCTTTACAGGGTTCGTGGCCTGAAGCTTTCTTT. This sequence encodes CAWSPLQGSWPEAFF.

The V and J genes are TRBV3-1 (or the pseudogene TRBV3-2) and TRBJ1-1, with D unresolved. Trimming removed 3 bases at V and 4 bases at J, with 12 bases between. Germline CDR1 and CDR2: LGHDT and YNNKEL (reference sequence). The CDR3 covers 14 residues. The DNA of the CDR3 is TGTGCCAGCAGCCACGGGAGTAGGCCCACTGAAGCTTTCTTT. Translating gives CASSHGSRPTEAFF.

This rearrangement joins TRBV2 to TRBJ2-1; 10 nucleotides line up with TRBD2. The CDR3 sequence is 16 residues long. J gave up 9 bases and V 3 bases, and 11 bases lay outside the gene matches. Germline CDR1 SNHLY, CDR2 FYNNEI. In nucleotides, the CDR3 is TGTGCCAGCAGTGATGACGGGACTAGCGTTTTTTCTGAGCAGTTCTTC. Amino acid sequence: CASSDDGTSVFSEQFF.

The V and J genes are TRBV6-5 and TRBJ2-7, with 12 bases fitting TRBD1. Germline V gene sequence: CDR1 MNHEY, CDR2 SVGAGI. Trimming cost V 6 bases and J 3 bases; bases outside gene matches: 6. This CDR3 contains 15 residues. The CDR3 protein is CASRKGTGGDYEQYF. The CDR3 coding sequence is TGTGCCAGCAGAAAAGGGACAGGGGGCGACTACGAGCAGTACTTC.

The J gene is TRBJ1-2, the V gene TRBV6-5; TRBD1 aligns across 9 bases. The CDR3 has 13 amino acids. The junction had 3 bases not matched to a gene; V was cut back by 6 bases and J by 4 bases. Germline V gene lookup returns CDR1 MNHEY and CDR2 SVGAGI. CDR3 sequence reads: CASRVTGGYGYTF. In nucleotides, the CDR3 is TGTGCCAGCAGGGTGACAGGGGGCTATGGCTACACCTTC.

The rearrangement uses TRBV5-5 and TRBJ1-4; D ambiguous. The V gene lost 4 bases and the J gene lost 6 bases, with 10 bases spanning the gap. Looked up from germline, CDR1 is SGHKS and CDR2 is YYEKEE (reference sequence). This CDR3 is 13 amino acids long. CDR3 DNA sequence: TGTGCCAGCAGCCAGGTGGGCGATGAAAAACTGTTTTTT. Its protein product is CASSQVGDEKLFF.

The CDR3 protein is CASSLSATSGFFSGANVLTF. The DNA for the CDR3 is TGTGCCAGCAGCTTAAGTGCGACTAGCGGGTTTTTCTCTGGGGCCAACGTCCTGACTTTC. V usage is TRBV7-3 and J usage is TRBJ2-6; 10 bases line up with TRBD2. With 1 base clipped from V and 0 bases from J, the junction kept 9 bases outside the gene matches. CDR3 length equals 20 residues. The germline V gene has CDR1 SGHTA and CDR2 FQGTGA. The whole variable domain, remainder taken from reference TRBV7-3 and TRBJ2-6, is GAGVSQTPSNKVTEKGKYVELRCDPISGHTALYWYRQSLGQGPEFLIYFQGTGAADDSGLPNDRFFAVRPEGSVSTLKIQRTERGDSAVYLCASSLSATSGFFSGANVLTFGAGSRLTVL.